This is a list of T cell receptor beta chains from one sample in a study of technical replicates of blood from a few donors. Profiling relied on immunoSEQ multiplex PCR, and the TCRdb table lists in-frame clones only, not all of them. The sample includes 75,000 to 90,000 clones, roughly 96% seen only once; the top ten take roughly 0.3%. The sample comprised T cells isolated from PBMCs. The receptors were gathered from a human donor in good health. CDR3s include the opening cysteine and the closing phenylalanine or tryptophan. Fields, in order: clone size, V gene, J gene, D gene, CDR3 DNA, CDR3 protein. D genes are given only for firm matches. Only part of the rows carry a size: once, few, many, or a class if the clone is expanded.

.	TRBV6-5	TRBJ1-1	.	TGTGCCAGCAGTTACGGCAGGGGAGCTGAAGCTTTCTTT	CASSYGRGAEAFF
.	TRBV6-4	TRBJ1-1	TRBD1	TGTGCCACCACGGGGACAGGGATGAACACTGAAGCTTTCTTT	CATTGTGMNTEAFF
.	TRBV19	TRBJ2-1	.	TGTGCCAGTAGCTTTATGAGGAATAAAAATGAGCAGTTCTTC	CASSFMRNKNEQFF
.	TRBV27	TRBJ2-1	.	TGTGCCAGCAGTACGGTTAGCTCCTACAATGAGCAGTTCTTC	CASSTVSSYNEQFF
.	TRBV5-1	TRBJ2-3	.	TGCGCCAGCAGCCCCGGTCCCACAGATACGCAGTATTTT	CASSPGPTDTQYF
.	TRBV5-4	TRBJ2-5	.	TGTGCCAGCAGCTTGGTACAAGAGACCCAGTACTTC	CASSLVQETQYF
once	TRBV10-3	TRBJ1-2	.	TGTGCCATCAGTGAGTACAGAGCTAACTATGGCTACACCTTC	CAISEYRANYGYTF
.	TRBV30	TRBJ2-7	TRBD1	TGTGCCTGGAGTGCCCGACAGGGTGGGTACTTC	CAWSARQGGYF
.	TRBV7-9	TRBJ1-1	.	TGTGCCAGCAGCCTACGGACTGGGGCTGAAGCTTTCTTT	CASSLRTGAEAFF
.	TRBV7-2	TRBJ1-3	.	TGTGCCAGCAGCTTAAACAGGGCGGGCTCTGGAAACACCATATATTTT	CASSLNRAGSGNTIYF
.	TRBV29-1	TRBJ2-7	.	TGCAGCGTTGGGAGGGTCAGCGCGGGCGAGCAGTACTTC	CSVGRVSAGEQYF
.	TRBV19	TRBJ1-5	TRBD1	TGTGCCAGTAGTATAGCGGGGACAGGGGCCCTCAATCAGCCCCAGCATTTT	CASSIAGTGALNQPQHF
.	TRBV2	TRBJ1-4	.	TGTGCCAGCAGTGAGGGGGGAGGGAAACTGTTTTTT	CASSEGGGKLFF
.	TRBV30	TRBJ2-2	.	TGTGCCTGGACCGTCCGGGGGTCCGGGGAGCTGTTTTTT	CAWTVRGSGELFF